What follows are 13 T cell receptor beta chains derived from one specimen sequenced in a study of molecular identifiers for immune sequencing clone quantification. TCRdb ran MiXCR on the PCR reads and lists one entry per CDR3 protein. The data hold about 630,000 distinct CDR3 sequences, with roughly 27% observed a single time. The sequencing input was naive CD8+ T cells from blood, with Jurkat cell RNA spiked in. Subset noted: FACS-sorted CD8+CD4-CCR7+CD45RA+ naive T cells. The source of these receptors is a human donor in good health. Some libraries in this study had Jurkat cell RNA spiked in.

The rearrangement joins TRBV13 to TRBJ1-2, with 12 bases identical to TRBD1. The germline gives CDR1 PRHDT, CDR2 FYEKMQ (reference sequence). The ends lost 3 bases at V and 6 bases at J; junction bases unmatched: 8. The CDR3 runs to 16 residues. This CDR3 reads CASSLKGQGARNGYTF. DNA of the CDR3: TGTGCCAGCAGCTTGAAGGGACAGGGGGCGAGGAATGGCTACACCTTC.

Only a few counts were recorded for this clonotype. The chain is built from TRBV5-4 and TRBJ1-1, with 7 bases that match TRBD1. This CDR3 region has 15 residues. J was trimmed by 5 bases and V by 2 bases; bases with no gene match: 9. Germline loops: CDR1 SGHNT, CDR2 YYREEE (reference sequence). The CDR3 DNA follows: TGTGCCAGCAGCTTAGGCAGGGGGGATCGGACTGAAGCTTTCTTT. Residues: CASSLGRGDRTEAFF.

A word on this clonotype: Given a much more abundant clone one base away, this may be a read error. This sequence joins TRBV29-1 and TRBJ2-1, with 8 bases lining up with TRBD2. V lost 2 bases to trimming and J lost 9 bases; unmatched junction nucleotides: 15. Germline loops: CDR1 SQVTM, CDR2 ANQGSEA. This CDR3 spans 16 amino acids. The CDR3 sequence is CSVELLAGPLPSEQFF. CDR3 bases: TGCAGCGTTGAATTGCTAGCGGGCCCGCTCCCCAGTGAGCAGTTCTTC.

This clonotype was seen a few times. In nucleotides, the CDR3 is TGCGCCAGTAAAGGGGAAACCGGGGAGCTGTTTTTT. Its translation is CASKGETGELFF. This chain links TRBV4-1 with TRBJ2-2, with TRBD1 as a possible D gene (5 bases). The CDR3 sequence is 12 residues long. Germline lookup yields CDR1 MGHRA and CDR2 YSYEKL. Trimming took off 9 bases at V and 5 bases at J, with 10 bases between the two ends.

The table lists this clonotype with many counts. The gene calls are TRBV19 and TRBJ1-2, with a possible D match to TRBD1 (5 bases). Germline loops: CDR1 LNHDA, CDR2 SQIVND (reference sequence). The CDR3 extends over 13 amino acids. V gave up 3 bases and J gave up 3 bases, with 8 bases separating them. CDR3 nucleotide sequence: TGTGCCAGTAGTATTCAGGGTGACTATGGCTACACCTTC. Translated, it gives CASSIQGDYGYTF.

This clonotype was counted a few times. This chain connects TRBV7-6 to TRBJ2-2, with TRBD2 matching over 8 bases. The CDR3 sequence is 15 residues long. CDR1 is SGHVS and CDR2 is FNYEAQ in the germline V gene. V was pared by 3 bases and J by 4 bases, with 4 bases of the junction left unmatched. The CDR3 DNA reads as TGTGCCAGCAGCTTGGGACTAGGAAGCACCGGGGAGCTGTTTTTT. Encoded protein: CASSLGLGSTGELFF.

As regards this clonotype: This could be a read error, since a much larger clone is one nucleotide away. This rearrangement joins TRBV4-3 to TRBJ2-5, with D maybe TRBD2 (6 bases). Germline CDR1 and CDR2: LGHNA and YSLEER. The V gene lost 0 bases and the J gene lost 6 bases, with 14 bases spanning the gap. This CDR3 spans 15 amino acids. The CDR3 DNA reads TGCGCCAGCAGCCAAGATTACGGCGGGAATAAGACCCAGTACTTC. It translates to CASSQDYGGNKTQYF.

This chain connects TRBV12-3 or TRBV12-4 to TRBJ2-5, with D possibly being TRBD1 (5 bases). The V end was cut by 4 bases, the J end by 5 bases, with 14 bases between. The CDR3 sequence is 14 residues long. DNA of the CDR3: TGTGCCAGCAGTTCCTCACAGGTACTGGAGACCCAGTACTTC. Translating gives CASSSSQVLETQYF.

Note on this clonotype: With a much larger clone just one base away, this may be a read error. The chain uses TRBV5-6 and TRBJ1-5; D is unclear. In germline, CDR1 is SGHDT, CDR2 YYEEEE. The CDR3 spans 14 residues. The CDR3 DNA is TGTGCCAGCAGCTTGATAAGAGGCAATCAGCCCCAGCAGTTT. It yields the protein CASSLIRGNQPQQF. The complete variable domain, with remaining parts taken from reference TRBV5-6 and TRBJ1-5, reads DAGVTQSPTHLIKTRGQQVTLRCSPKSGHDTVSWYQQALGQGPQFIFQYYEEEERQRGNFPDRFSGHQFPNYSSELNVNALLLGDSALYLCASSLIRGNQPQQFGDGTRLSIL.

CDR3 amino acids: CASSLVGGQVAGSTDTQYF. CDR3 sequence (DNA): TGTGCCAGCAGCTTAGTAGGCGGGCAGGTGGCAGGGAGCACAGATACGCAGTATTTT. The chain combines TRBV7-9 with TRBJ2-3; perhaps D is TRBD1 or TRBD2 (5 bases each). CDR3 length equals 19 residues. The ends were cut back, 1 base at V and 0 bases at J, with 20 bases in the middle. Germline V gives CDR1 SEHNR, CDR2 FQNEAQ (reference sequence).

The chain has TRBV9 and TRBJ2-2, with D uncertain. CDR1 and CDR2 from the germline V gene are SGDLS and YYNGEE. The CDR3 extends over 17 amino acids. V was clipped by 3 bases and J by 1 base, with 16 bases between them. The CDR3 DNA follows: TGTGCCAGCAGCGACGCAGAATGGGTCCAGAACACCGGGGAGCTGTTTTTT. Encoded protein: CASSDAEWVQNTGELFF.

The V and J genes are TRBV27 and TRBJ2-3; TRBD2 is a possible D gene (6 bases). The CDR3 is 16 residues long. Trimming removed 2 bases from V and 0 bases from J, with 12 bases in between. From germline, CDR1 is MNHEY and CDR2 SMNVEV (reference sequence). The CDR3 DNA is TGTGCCAGCAGTTTAGGGGCTAGCGTGAGCACAGATACGCAGTATTTT. Residues: CASSLGASVSTDTQYF.

Notes on this clonotype: A much larger clonotype is one base distant, so this may be a read error. This chain connects TRBV6-5 to TRBJ1-1; D is undetermined. Germline lookup yields CDR1 MNHEY and CDR2 SVGAGI. The CDR3 loop spans 13 amino acids. V shed 7 bases and J shed 7 bases, with 16 bases lying between them. The CDR3 reads CASTKAERGEAFF. In DNA form, the CDR3 reads TGTGCCAGCACCAAGGCAGAGCGAGGTGAAGCTTTCTTT.